A selection of T cell receptor beta chains follows, all from one sample in a study of blood T cell repertoires in COVID-19. The repertoire was sequenced with immunoSEQ multiplex PCR; TCRdb's copy has only in-frame clones and lacks some. The sample has 270,000 or so clones, 83% seen once. The specimen sequenced was peripheral blood. The receptor source for this set is a woman aged 45-65 years who had recovered from COVID-19. Each CDR3 is given with its conserved first and last residue. A D gene is named only where the DNA matches it firmly. For some rows the clone size is stated as once, few or many, or as a class when expanded; others skip it.

v_call	d_call	clone_size	j_call	cdr3_nt	cdr3_aa
TRBV28	NA	NA	TRBJ1-1	TGTGCCAGCAGCGACAGGCCGAACACTGAAGCTTTCTTT	CASSDRPNTEAFF
TRBV5-1	NA	NA	TRBJ2-2	TGCGCCAGCAGCTTGGAGGTGGAGACCGGGGAGCTGTTTTTT	CASSLEVETGELFF
TRBV18	TRBD1	NA	TRBJ2-2	TGTGCCAGCTCACCGAACGCTGTCGGACAGGGTGGGATCACCGGGGAGCTGTTTTTT	CASSPNAVGQGGITGELFF
TRBV5-5	NA	NA	TRBJ2-4	TGTGCCAGCAGCCCAGCGACGGAAGCTATTGCCAAAAACATTCAGTACTTC	CASSPATEAIAKNIQYF
TRBV21-1	NA	NA	TRBJ1-4	TGTGCCAGCAGCAAAGCGCCTCGAAGACAGCCGAGAAATGAAAAACTGTTTTTT	CASSKAPRRQPRNEKLFF
TRBV16	NA	NA	TRBJ2-1	TGTGCCAGCAGCCATGGCAACAATGAGCAGTTCTTC	CASSHGNNEQFF
TRBV29-1	NA	once	TRBJ2-3	TGCAGCGCCACCAAGGTGGAGGGGAACACAGATACGCAGTATTTT	CSATKVEGNTDTQYF
TRBV6-2/TRBV6-3	TRBD1	once	TRBJ2-2	TGTGCCAGCAGTTACCGTGCGACAGGGTCTATCGGGGAGCTGTTTTTT	CASSYRATGSIGELFF
TRBV7-3	TRBD2	NA	TRBJ2-1	TGTGCCAGCAGCCCCGGGACTAGCGGGAGGGGTGAGCAGTTCTTC	CASSPGTSGRGEQFF
TRBV5-6	TRBD1	NA	TRBJ1-2	TGTGCCAGCAGCCCCACAGGGGCCTATGGCTACACCTTC	CASSPTGAYGYTF